The 5 T cell receptor beta chains presented below share a single source sample, sequenced in a study of shared clonotypes between healthy human individuals. Measured with immunoSEQ multiplex PCR; TCRdb has only the in-frame clones, and not every one. The table records around 500,000 clones, 79% of them present only once. The specimen was PBMCs. These receptors all stem from a woman in her 40s in good health. Some clones in this sample may be carry-over from other donors' samples.

On this clone itself: Other DNA sequences of this sample code for an identical CDR3. J is TRBJ2-7 and V is TRBV7-9; no reliable D call. V was pared by 1 base and J by 5 bases, with 6 bases between. CDR1 is SEHNR, CDR2 FQNEAQ, per germline (reference sequence). The CDR3 contains 12 residues. The CDR3 here is CASSLGPNEQYF. CDR3 in DNA: TGTGCCAGCAGCTTAGGTCCTAACGAGCAGTACTTC.

The chain joins TRBV29-1 to TRBJ2-1; 13 bases match TRBD2. After removal of 6 bases from V and 4 bases from J, the junction contained 9 bases not matched to a gene. Germline assignment: CDR1 SQVTM and CDR2 ANQGSEA. The CDR3 spans 16 residues. The CDR3 protein is CSVETSGRAAYNEQFF. DNA of the CDR3: TGCAGCGTGGAAACTAGCGGGAGGGCGGCTTACAATGAGCAGTTCTTC.

This chain's CDR3 is CASTISGPRGNEQFF. In DNA, the CDR3 is TGTGCCAGTACGATCAGCGGGCCCCGGGGGAATGAGCAGTTCTTC. The genes are TRBV19 and TRBJ2-1; weak D call: TRBD2 (6 bases). Trimming took 7 bases from V and 7 from J, leaving 20 bases between them. CDR1 and CDR2 (germline): LNHDA, SQIVND (reference sequence). The CDR3 has 15 residues.

This clone turned up a few times. This sequence joins TRBV6-5 and TRBJ2-1, with D perhaps matching TRBD2 (6 bases). CDR1 is MNHEY, CDR2 SVGAGI, per germline. CDR3 size: 15 residues. Trimming cost V 2 bases and J 2 bases, with 10 bases left between them. CDR3 residues: CASSYLGGTYNEQFF. The CDR3 bases are TGTGCCAGCAGTTACCTTGGGGGGACCTACAATGAGCAGTTCTTC.

This chain joins TRBV5-1 and TRBJ1-5; no clear D gene. V lost 4 bases and J 0 bases, leaving 11 bases between the germline ends. Germline assignment: CDR1 SGHRS and CDR2 YFSETQ. There are 15 residues in the CDR3. CDR3 DNA sequence: TGCGCCAGCAGCCCGGATCCGAATAGCAATCAGCCCCAGCATTTT. Protein sequence: CASSPDPNSNQPQHF.